These T cell receptor beta chains were read from a single sample in a study of T cell responses to AZD1222 COVID-19 vaccine. Generated by immunoSEQ multiplex PCR, the TCRdb table keeps only in-frame clones and is missing some. The data contain tens of thousands of clones, around three quarters of them singletons. The sequencing here drew on peripheral blood, taken 28 days after the second AZD1222 dose. The receptors stem from an adult who received the AZD1222 COVID-19 vaccine. Both conserved end residues are part of each CDR3. Fields, in order: V gene, J gene, clone size, D gene, CDR3 DNA, CDR3 protein. A D gene is named only where the DNA matches it firmly. A row's size may be missing; if present it is once, few, many or a size class.

v_gene: TRBV12-3/TRBV12-4
j_gene: TRBJ2-3
abundance: -
d_gene: TRBD1
CDR3nt: TGTGCCAGCAGCACAGGGGAGCCAGATACGCAGTATTTT
CDR3aa: CASSTGEPDTQYF

v_gene: TRBV30
j_gene: TRBJ1-6
abundance: -
d_gene: -
CDR3nt: TGTGCCTGGAGTTTTACGAATTCACCCCTCCACTTT
CDR3aa: CAWSFTNSPLHF

v_gene: TRBV4-1
j_gene: TRBJ2-1
abundance: -
d_gene: -
CDR3nt: TGCGCCAGCAGCCTGCCCACTGGCGGTGGGCAGTTCTTC
CDR3aa: CASSLPTGGGQFF

v_gene: TRBV6-5
j_gene: TRBJ1-4
abundance: -
d_gene: -
CDR3nt: TGTGCCAGCAGTTACACGAGAACAAGGTCGAAGGAAAAACTGTTTTTT
CDR3aa: CASSYTRTRSKEKLFF

v_gene: TRBV7-6
j_gene: TRBJ1-5
abundance: medium-sized
d_gene: -
CDR3nt: TGTGCCAGCAGCTTAGCACCGAGTAGCAATCAGCCCCAGCATTTT
CDR3aa: CASSLAPSSNQPQHF

v_gene: TRBV19
j_gene: TRBJ2-1
abundance: large
d_gene: TRBD2
CDR3nt: TGTGCCAGTAGCACCACTAGCGGAGACTACAATGAGCAGTTCTTC
CDR3aa: CASSTTSGDYNEQFF

v_gene: TRBV5-1
j_gene: TRBJ2-5
abundance: -
d_gene: -
CDR3nt: TGCGCCAGCAGCTTCACAGGACCAACTTACCAAGAGACCCAGTACTTC
CDR3aa: CASSFTGPTYQETQYF

v_gene: TRBV10-1
j_gene: TRBJ2-1
abundance: once
d_gene: TRBD1
CDR3nt: TGCGCCAGCACCAAGGGACAGGGGTCTTATGAGCAGTTCTTC
CDR3aa: CASTKGQGSYEQFF

v_gene: TRBV19
j_gene: TRBJ2-3
abundance: -
d_gene: TRBD2
CDR3nt: TGTGCCAGTAGTATAAGTAGGGCGGGAGGGCCAACCGGCACAGATACGCAGTATTTT
CDR3aa: CASSISRAGGPTGTDTQYF

v_gene: TRBV5-1
j_gene: TRBJ2-3
abundance: once
d_gene: -
CDR3nt: TGCGCCAGCAGCTCCGAACGGGGAAGACTCCGCGTCGCAGATACGCAGTATTTT
CDR3aa: CASSSERGRLRVADTQYF

v_gene: TRBV7-4
j_gene: TRBJ2-3
abundance: -
d_gene: TRBD2
CDR3nt: TGTGCCAGCAGCTCAAGTCCAGGGACTAGCGGGCGGGATACCACAGATACGCAGTATTTT
CDR3aa: CASSSSPGTSGRDTTDTQYF

v_gene: TRBV20-1
j_gene: TRBJ1-2
abundance: few
d_gene: -
CDR3nt: TGCAGTGCTAGTCACCAGAGCTATGGCTACACCTTC
CDR3aa: CSASHQSYGYTF

v_gene: TRBV6-5
j_gene: TRBJ2-1
abundance: -
d_gene: -
CDR3nt: TGTGCCAGCAGTTTAATCGACGAAAACAATGAGCAGTTCTTC
CDR3aa: CASSLIDENNEQFF

v_gene: TRBV6-5
j_gene: TRBJ2-5
abundance: -
d_gene: -
CDR3nt: TGTGCCAGCAAAAAACGGGGTCAAGAGACCCAGTACTTC
CDR3aa: CASKKRGQETQYF

v_gene: TRBV7-2
j_gene: TRBJ1-1
abundance: -
d_gene: TRBD1
CDR3nt: TGTGCCAGCAGCTTAGTGGGACAGCTTAACACTGAAGCTTTCTTT
CDR3aa: CASSLVGQLNTEAFF

v_gene: TRBV5-1
j_gene: TRBJ1-4
abundance: few
d_gene: -
CDR3nt: TGCGCCAGCAGCTTGGGCCCCTCGGGGGACGAAAAACTGTTTTTT
CDR3aa: CASSLGPSGDEKLFF

v_gene: TRBV14
j_gene: TRBJ2-2
abundance: -
d_gene: TRBD2
CDR3nt: TGTGCCAGCAGAAGGGACTATACCTACCGGGAGCTGTTTTTT
CDR3aa: CASRRDYTYRELFF

v_gene: TRBV6-1
j_gene: TRBJ1-1
abundance: -
d_gene: -
CDR3nt: TGTGCCAGCAGTGATTTGGGGGGCCTGAACACTGAAGCTTTCTTT
CDR3aa: CASSDLGGLNTEAFF

v_gene: TRBV6-1
j_gene: TRBJ1-2
abundance: -
d_gene: -
CDR3nt: TGTGCCAGCAGTGAAGGAGATTACTATGGCTACACCTTC
CDR3aa: CASSEGDYYGYTF

v_gene: TRBV29-1
j_gene: TRBJ1-1
abundance: -
d_gene: TRBD1
CDR3nt: TGCAGCGCAAACCTCGGGACAGGGAACACTGAAGCTTTCTTT
CDR3aa: CSANLGTGNTEAFF

v_gene: TRBV5-1
j_gene: TRBJ1-1
abundance: few
d_gene: -
CDR3nt: TGCGCCAGCAGCTTGTGGTCTGCAGCAATGAACACTGAAGCTTTCTTT
CDR3aa: CASSLWSAAMNTEAFF

v_gene: TRBV11-3
j_gene: TRBJ2-2
abundance: -
d_gene: -
CDR3nt: TGTGCCAGCAGCTTAGGAAGGACAGTCCGAACCGGGGAGCTGTTTTTT
CDR3aa: CASSLGRTVRTGELFF

v_gene: TRBV4-3
j_gene: TRBJ2-1
abundance: -
d_gene: TRBD2
CDR3nt: TGCGCCAGCAGCCAAGATCGAGCGGGAGGACACAATGAGCAGTTCTTC
CDR3aa: CASSQDRAGGHNEQFF

v_gene: TRBV28
j_gene: TRBJ1-2
abundance: -
d_gene: -
CDR3nt: TGTGCCATCTCTGGGAGGGTCGGAGGCTACACCTTC
CDR3aa: CAISGRVGGYTF

v_gene: TRBV6-1
j_gene: TRBJ1-2
abundance: few
d_gene: -
CDR3nt: TGTGCCAGCAGTGAATACGGATACTATGGCTACACCTTC
CDR3aa: CASSEYGYYGYTF

v_gene: TRBV19
j_gene: TRBJ1-6
abundance: few
d_gene: -
CDR3nt: TGTGCCAGTGCGCGGACGGAAAATTCACCCCTCCACTTT
CDR3aa: CASARTENSPLHF

v_gene: TRBV11-3
j_gene: TRBJ1-2
abundance: -
d_gene: -
CDR3nt: TGTGCCAGCAGCTTATCTGGGGGCTATGGCTACACCTTC
CDR3aa: CASSLSGGYGYTF

v_gene: TRBV18
j_gene: TRBJ1-6
abundance: once
d_gene: -
CDR3nt: TGTGCCAGCTCACCAGTAGAGGGGCGCCGATCACCCCTCCACTTT
CDR3aa: CASSPVEGRRSPLHF

v_gene: TRBV6-5
j_gene: TRBJ1-2
abundance: -
d_gene: -
CDR3nt: TGTGCCAGCAGTATGGACAGTAACTATGGCTACACCTTC
CDR3aa: CASSMDSNYGYTF

v_gene: TRBV5-1
j_gene: TRBJ1-4
abundance: -
d_gene: TRBD1
CDR3nt: TGCGCCAGCAGCTTAGACAGGGGGGGAGATGAAAAACTGTTTTTT
CDR3aa: CASSLDRGGDEKLFF

v_gene: TRBV2
j_gene: TRBJ1-5
abundance: once
d_gene: -
CDR3nt: TGTGCCAGCAGTGAAGTCTTAAGGGATGAGCCCCAGCATTTT
CDR3aa: CASSEVLRDEPQHF

v_gene: TRBV5-6
j_gene: TRBJ2-7
abundance: once
d_gene: -
CDR3nt: TGTGCCAGCAGCTCAAGCGTTTGGAAGCAGTACTTC
CDR3aa: CASSSSVWKQYF